The next 10 T cell receptor beta chains were all read from a single sample in a study of CD8+ T cells in alopecia areata. RNA was extracted and reverse transcribed into cDNA as the sequencing template. TCRdb keeps only in-frame clones here, not all; method: immunoSEQ multiplex PCR. This sample yields around 140,000 clones, of which roughly 61% are seen a single time; 5% to 7% belongs to the top ten. The sample consisted of CD4+ T cells sorted from blood, taken at week 0. The source is a human donor with alopecia areata.

The chain links TRBV6-1 to TRBJ2-5; TRBD2 might be the D (6 bases). V lost 9 bases, J lost 4 bases, and 18 bases lay in between. The CDR3 is 14 residues long. From germline, CDR1 is MNHNS and CDR2 SASEGT. CDR3 residues: CASETTRRGETQYF. CDR3 DNA sequence: TGTGCCAGTGAGACCACTAGGAGGGGAGAGACCCAGTACTTC.

The chain links TRBV7-2 to TRBJ1-5; D remains unclear. From germline, CDR1 is SGHTA and CDR2 FQGNSA. This CDR3 region has 18 residues. V lost 1 base and J lost 2, with 18 bases in between. CDR3: CASSLEGFTTARNQPQHF. CDR3 sequence (DNA): TGTGCCAGCAGCTTAGAAGGGTTCACCACTGCCCGCAATCAGCCCCAGCATTTT.

CDR3 nucleotides: TGTGCCAGCACCCCGGTCACAGATACGCAGTATTTT. Encoded protein: CASTPVTDTQYF. The chain has TRBV5-4 and TRBJ2-3; D is unresolved. Trimming removed 6 bases from V and 2 bases from J, with 7 bases in between. The CDR3 length is 12 residues. CDR1 is SGHNT and CDR2 is YYREEE in the germline V gene (reference sequence).

This chain connects TRBV9 to TRBJ2-1, with a weak D call TRBD1 (7 bases). The V gene lost 4 bases and the J gene lost 0 bases, with 14 bases spanning the gap. The CDR3 spans 16 residues. Germline assignment: CDR1 SGDLS and CDR2 YYNGEE. The CDR3 coding sequence is TGTGCCAGCAGCCCAGGGGGTAGCGGCTCCTACAATGAGCAGTTCTTC. It is translated as CASSPGGSGSYNEQFF.

The chain combines TRBV4-1 with TRBJ2-3; 14 nucleotides align to TRBD2. This CDR3 contains 17 residues. Trimming at V came to 3 bases and at J to 5 bases, leaving 7 bases not matched to a gene. Germline V gene sequence: CDR1 MGHRA, CDR2 YSYEKL. The CDR3 region has the DNA TGCGCCAGCAGCCAGCCGACTAGCGGGGGGGCCAGAGATACGCAGTATTTT. This translates into CASSQPTSGGARDTQYF.

The chain links TRBV30 to TRBJ1-1, with 9 bases matching TRBD1. Trimming cost V 2 bases and J 7 bases; bases outside gene matches: 5. This CDR3 has 13 residues. Looked up from germline, CDR1 is GTSNPN and CDR2 is SVGIG (reference sequence). CDR3 sequence: CAWSWTGALEAFF. The CDR3 DNA reads TGTGCCTGGAGTTGGACAGGGGCCCTTGAAGCTTTCTTT. The full variable domain, its missing parts supplied by reference TRBV30 and TRBJ1-1, is SQTIHQWPATLVQPVGSPLSLECTVEGTSNPNLYWYRQAAGRGLQLLFYSVGIGQISSEVPQNLSASRPQDRQFILSSKKLLLSDSGFYLCAWSWTGALEAFFGQGTRLTVV.

This clone was seen only a few times. This sequence joins TRBV29-1 and TRBJ1-1; 8 nucleotides match TRBD1. V gave up 6 bases and J gave up 1 base; unmatched junction bases: 7. The CDR3 spans 14 residues. The germline V gene encodes CDR1 SQVTM and CDR2 ANQGSEA. For the CDR3, the DNA is TGCAGCGTGCCTGGACAGGGCGGGAACACTGAAGCTTTCTTT. It specifies CSVPGQGGNTEAFF.

This clone was observed a handful of times. The chain employs TRBV18 and TRBJ1-1, with unresolved D. Germline assignment: CDR1 KGHSH and CDR2 LQKENI. This CDR3 region has 15 residues. V lost 5 bases and J 1 base, leaving 14 bases between the germline ends. CDR3 protein: CASSTYYGENTEAFF. CDR3 nucleotide sequence: TGTGCCAGCTCAACCTACTACGGGGAGAACACTGAAGCTTTCTTT.

V is TRBV10-3 and J is TRBJ2-2; a weak D match, TRBD1 (6 bases). The CDR3 length is 13 residues. The V and J ends lost 6 bases and 4 bases respectively, with 9 bases between them. Germline V gives CDR1 ENHRY, CDR2 SYGVKD. The CDR3 DNA follows: TGTGCCATCAGCGGGACATCCACCGGGGAGCTGTTTTTT. This sequence encodes CAISGTSTGELFF.

J is TRBJ1-2 and V is TRBV6-5; 11 bases line up with TRBD1. CDR3 size: 13 residues. With V trimmed by 7 bases and J by 4 bases, 2 bases remained unmatched. The V gene's germline CDR1 is MNHEY and CDR2 SVGAGI. Here the CDR3 DNA reads TGTGCCAGCATCGGGACAGGGGGCTATGGCTACACCTTC. Amino acid sequence: CASIGTGGYGYTF.